These 2 T cell receptor beta chains were sequenced from one sample in a study of T cells in Graves' hyperthyroidism and ophthalmopathy. RNA transcripts were the template for amplifying TCR beta CDR3 regions. Initially, a first-round RT-PCR of the TCR CDR3 employed the HTBI primer set. A single record per CDR3 protein comes from TCRdb applying MiXCR to the multiplex PCR reads. Among approximately 610,000 distinct CDR3 sequences, 16% were seen once, and the ten largest hold 18%. Sequenced sample: blood. The source is a woman under 30 with Graves' hyperthyroidism.

This clonotype has a count of ten or more. In DNA form, the CDR3 reads TGCAGTGTTTCAACGACAGCCTACACTGAAGCTTTCTTT. It translates to CSVSTTAYTEAFF. This chain uses TRBV20-1 with TRBJ1-1; D is possibly TRBD1 (5 bases). The germline gives CDR1 DFQATT, CDR2 SNEGSKA (reference sequence). The CDR3 sequence is 13 residues long. V lost 7 bases to trimming and J lost 3 bases, with 15 bases between them.

This clonotype turned up a few times. The rearrangement joins TRBV20-1 to TRBJ2-5; 10 bases match TRBD2. This CDR3 contains 13 residues. V was pared by 6 bases and J by 5 bases, with 6 bases of the junction left unmatched. Germline lookup yields CDR1 DFQATT and CDR2 SNEGSKA (reference sequence). The CDR3 bases are TGCAGTGCCTCTAGCGGGGGTTCGGAGACCCAGTACTTC. This codes for CSASSGGSETQYF.